This entry features one T cell receptor beta chain sequence. The data originate from a study of blood T cell repertoires in COVID-19. Germline trimming cut 2 bases from V and 0 bases from J; bases unmatched to any gene: 16. CDR3 length: 21 amino acids. In germline, CDR1 is MGHRA, CDR2 YSYEKL. TCRdb keeps only in-frame clones here, not all; method: immunoSEQ multiplex PCR. The sample comprises around 50,000 clones, roughly nine tenths of which are singletons, and roughly 20% rests with the top ten. Input material: peripheral blood. The TCR was taken from a man aged 70-80 years with active COVID-19. This chain uses TRBV4-1 with TRBJ2-1; 10 bases map to TRBD2. The CDR3 coding sequence is TGCGCCAGCAGCCAAAGTGACGTAGCGGGGGGACCTTTTCTCTCCTACAATGAGCAGTTCTTC. It yields the protein CASSQSDVAGGPFLSYNEQFF.